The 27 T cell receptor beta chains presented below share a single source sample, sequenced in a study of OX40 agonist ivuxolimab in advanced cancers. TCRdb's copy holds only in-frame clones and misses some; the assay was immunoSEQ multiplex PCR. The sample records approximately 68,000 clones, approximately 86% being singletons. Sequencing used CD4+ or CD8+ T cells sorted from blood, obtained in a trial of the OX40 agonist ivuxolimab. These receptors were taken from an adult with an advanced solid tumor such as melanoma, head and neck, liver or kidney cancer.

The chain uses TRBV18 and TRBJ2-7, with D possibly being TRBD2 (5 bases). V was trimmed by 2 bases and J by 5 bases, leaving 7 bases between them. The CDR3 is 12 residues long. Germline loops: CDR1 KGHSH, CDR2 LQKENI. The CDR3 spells CASSPEGHEQYF. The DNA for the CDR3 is TGTGCCAGCTCACCAGAGGGTCACGAGCAGTACTTC.

The chain's CDR3 is CASSSTGTLNTEAFF. The CDR3 region has the DNA TGTGCCAGCAGCTCAACCGGGACCTTGAACACTGAAGCTTTCTTT. The V gene is TRBV21-1, the J gene TRBJ1-1. TRBV21-1 is tagged as a pseudogene. The CDR3 covers 15 residues.

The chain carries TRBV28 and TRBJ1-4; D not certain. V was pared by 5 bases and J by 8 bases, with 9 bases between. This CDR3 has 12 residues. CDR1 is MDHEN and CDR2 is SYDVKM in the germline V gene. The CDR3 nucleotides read TGTGCCAGCAGTCCCCCCCACGAAAAACTGTTTTTT. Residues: CASSPPHEKLFF.

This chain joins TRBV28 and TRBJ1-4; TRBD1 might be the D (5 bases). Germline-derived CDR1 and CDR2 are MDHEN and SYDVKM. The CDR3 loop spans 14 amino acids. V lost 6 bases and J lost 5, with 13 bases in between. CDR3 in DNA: TGTGCCAGCAGCACTTCGGGACCAAATGAAAAACTGTTTTTT. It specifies CASSTSGPNEKLFF.

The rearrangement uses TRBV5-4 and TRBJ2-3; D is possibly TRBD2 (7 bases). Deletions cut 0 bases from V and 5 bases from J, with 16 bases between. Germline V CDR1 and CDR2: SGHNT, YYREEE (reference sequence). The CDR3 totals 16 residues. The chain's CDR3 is CASSLGGGGGGDTQYF. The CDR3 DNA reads TGTGCCAGCAGCTTGGGTGGGGGGGGCGGAGGAGATACGCAGTATTTT.

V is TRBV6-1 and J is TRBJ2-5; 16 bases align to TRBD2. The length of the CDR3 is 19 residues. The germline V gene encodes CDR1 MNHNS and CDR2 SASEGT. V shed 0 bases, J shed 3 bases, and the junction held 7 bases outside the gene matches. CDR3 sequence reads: CASSEASVGLAGGKETQYF. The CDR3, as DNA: TGTGCCAGCAGTGAAGCGAGTGTGGGACTAGCGGGGGGGAAAGAGACCCAGTACTTC.

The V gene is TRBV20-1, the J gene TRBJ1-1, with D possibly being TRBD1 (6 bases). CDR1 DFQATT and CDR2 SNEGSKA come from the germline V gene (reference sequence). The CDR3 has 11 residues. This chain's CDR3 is CGGFMNTEAFF. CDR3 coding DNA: TGCGGGGGCTTCATGAACACTGAAGCTTTCTTT.

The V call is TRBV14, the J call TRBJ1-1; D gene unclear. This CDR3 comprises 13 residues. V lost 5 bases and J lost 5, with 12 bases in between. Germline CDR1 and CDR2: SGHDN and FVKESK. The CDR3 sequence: CASSFSAQTEAFF. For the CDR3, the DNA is TGTGCCAGCAGCTTTTCGGCACAAACTGAAGCTTTCTTT.

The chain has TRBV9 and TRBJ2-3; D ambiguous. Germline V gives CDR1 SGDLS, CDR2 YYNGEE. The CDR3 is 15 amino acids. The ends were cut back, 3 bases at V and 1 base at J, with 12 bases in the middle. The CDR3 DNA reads TGTGCCAGCAGCGAGGGCTATAGGGGCACAGATACGCAGTATTTT. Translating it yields CASSEGYRGTDTQYF.

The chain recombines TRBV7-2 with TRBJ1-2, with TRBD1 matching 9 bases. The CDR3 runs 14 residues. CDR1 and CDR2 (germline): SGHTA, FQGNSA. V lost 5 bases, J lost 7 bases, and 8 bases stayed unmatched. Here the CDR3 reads CASSPNRGRVGYTF. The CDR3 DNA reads TGTGCCAGCAGCCCTAACAGGGGGCGCGTTGGCTACACCTTC.

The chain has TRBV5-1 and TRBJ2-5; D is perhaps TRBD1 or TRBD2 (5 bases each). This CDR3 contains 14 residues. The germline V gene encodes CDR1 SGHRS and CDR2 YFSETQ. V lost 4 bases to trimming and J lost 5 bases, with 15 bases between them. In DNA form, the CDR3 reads TGCGCCAGCAGCCGCGATGGGACGGGGGAGACCCAGTACTTC. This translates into CASSRDGTGETQYF.

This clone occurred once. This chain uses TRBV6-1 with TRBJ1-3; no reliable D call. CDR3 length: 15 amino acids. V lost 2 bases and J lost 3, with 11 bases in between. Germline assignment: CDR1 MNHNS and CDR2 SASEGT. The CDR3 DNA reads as TGTGCCAGCAGTGAAATAGGCCAGGATGGAAACACCATATATTTT. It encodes CASSEIGQDGNTIYF.

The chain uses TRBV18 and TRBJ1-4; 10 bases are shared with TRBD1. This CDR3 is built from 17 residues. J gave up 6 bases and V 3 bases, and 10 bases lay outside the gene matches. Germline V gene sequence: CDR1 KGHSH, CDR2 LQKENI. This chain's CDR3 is CASSPLPTGGGYEKLFF. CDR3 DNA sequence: TGTGCCAGCTCACCCCTACCGACAGGGGGCGGATATGAAAAACTGTTTTTT.

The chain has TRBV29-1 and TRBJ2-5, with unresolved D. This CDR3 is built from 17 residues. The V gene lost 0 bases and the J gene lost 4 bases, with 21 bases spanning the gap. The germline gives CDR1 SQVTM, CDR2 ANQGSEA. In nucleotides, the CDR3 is TGCAGCGTTGAAGATCCCTCCTCACTCCGTGTTGGAGAGACCCAGTACTTC. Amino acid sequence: CSVEDPSSLRVGETQYF.

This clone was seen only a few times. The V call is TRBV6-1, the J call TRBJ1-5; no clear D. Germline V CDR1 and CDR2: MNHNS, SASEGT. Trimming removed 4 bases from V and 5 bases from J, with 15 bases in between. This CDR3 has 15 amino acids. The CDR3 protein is CASSARPQVDQPQHF. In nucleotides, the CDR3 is TGTGCCAGCAGTGCCCGACCCCAGGTAGATCAGCCCCAGCATTTT.

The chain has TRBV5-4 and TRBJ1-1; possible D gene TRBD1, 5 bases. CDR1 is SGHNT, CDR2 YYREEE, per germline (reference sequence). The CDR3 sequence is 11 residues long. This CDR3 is CLVGRGTEAFF. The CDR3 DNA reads TGTCTTGTGGGGCGCGGCACTGAAGCTTTCTTT.

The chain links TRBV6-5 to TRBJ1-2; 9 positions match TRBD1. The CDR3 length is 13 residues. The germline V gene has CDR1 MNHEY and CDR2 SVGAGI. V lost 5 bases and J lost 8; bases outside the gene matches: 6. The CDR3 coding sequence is TGTGCCAGCAGTCAACAGGGGGCGAGAGGCTACACCTTC. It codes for CASSQQGARGYTF.

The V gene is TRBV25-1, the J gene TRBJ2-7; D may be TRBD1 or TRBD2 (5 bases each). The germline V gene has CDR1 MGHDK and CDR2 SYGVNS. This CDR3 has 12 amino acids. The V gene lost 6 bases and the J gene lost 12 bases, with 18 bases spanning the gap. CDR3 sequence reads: CASRTGARDPYF. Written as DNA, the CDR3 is TGTGCCAGCAGAACCGGGGCCCGGGACCCGTACTTC.

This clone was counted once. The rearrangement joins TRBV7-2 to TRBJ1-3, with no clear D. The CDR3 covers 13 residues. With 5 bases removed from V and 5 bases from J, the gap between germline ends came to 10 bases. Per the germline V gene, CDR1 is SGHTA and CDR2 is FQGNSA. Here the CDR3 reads CASSPGSRNTIYF. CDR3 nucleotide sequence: TGTGCCAGCAGCCCAGGTTCGAGAAACACCATATATTTT.

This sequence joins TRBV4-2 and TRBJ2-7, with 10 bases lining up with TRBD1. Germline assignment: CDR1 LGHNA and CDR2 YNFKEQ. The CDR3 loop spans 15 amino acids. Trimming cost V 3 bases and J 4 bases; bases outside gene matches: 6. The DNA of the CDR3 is TGTGCCAGCAGCCAGCGACCGGGACAGGGGTACGAGCAGTACTTC. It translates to CASSQRPGQGYEQYF.

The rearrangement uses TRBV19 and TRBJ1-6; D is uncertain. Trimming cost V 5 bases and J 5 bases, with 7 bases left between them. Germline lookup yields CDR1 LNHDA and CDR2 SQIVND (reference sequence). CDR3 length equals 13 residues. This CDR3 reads CASSGTNNSPLHF. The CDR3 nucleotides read TGTGCCAGTAGTGGTACAAATAATTCACCCCTCCACTTT.

CDR3 sequence reads: CASSLKAGALTGELFF. The DNA for the CDR3 is TGTGCCAGCAGTTTAAAAGCGGGCGCCCTCACCGGGGAGCTGTTTTTT. The chain couples TRBV28 to TRBJ2-2, with TRBD2 as a possible D gene (6 bases). Deletions cut 2 bases from V and 4 bases from J, with 14 bases between. CDR3 length: 16 amino acids. CDR1 MDHEN and CDR2 SYDVKM come from the germline V gene. Full variable domain (missing parts from reference TRBV28 and TRBJ2-2): DVKVTQSSRYLVKRTGEKVFLECVQDMDHENMFWYRQDPGLGLRLIYFSYDVKMKEKGDIPEGYSVSREKKERFSLILESASTNQTSMYLCASSLKAGALTGELFFGEGSRLTVL.

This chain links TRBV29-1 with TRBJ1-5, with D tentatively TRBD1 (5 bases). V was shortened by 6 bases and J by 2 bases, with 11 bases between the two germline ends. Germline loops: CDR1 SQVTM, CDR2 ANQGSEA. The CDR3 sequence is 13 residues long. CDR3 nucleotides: TGCAGCGTGGCGGGGGGTGGCAATCAGCCCCAGCATTTT. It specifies CSVAGGGNQPQHF.

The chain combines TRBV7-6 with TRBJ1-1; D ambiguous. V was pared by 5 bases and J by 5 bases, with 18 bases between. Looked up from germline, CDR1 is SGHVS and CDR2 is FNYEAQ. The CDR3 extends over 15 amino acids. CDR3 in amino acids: CASSPSGFRATEAFF. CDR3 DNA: TGTGCCAGCAGCCCCTCGGGTTTTAGGGCTACTGAAGCTTTCTTT.

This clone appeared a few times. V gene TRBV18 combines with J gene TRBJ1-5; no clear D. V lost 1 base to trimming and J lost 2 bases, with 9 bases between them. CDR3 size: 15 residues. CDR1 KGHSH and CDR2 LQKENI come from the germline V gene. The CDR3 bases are TGTGCCAGCTCACCACAGGGTCGGGGCAATCAGCCCCAGCATTTT. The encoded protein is CASSPQGRGNQPQHF.

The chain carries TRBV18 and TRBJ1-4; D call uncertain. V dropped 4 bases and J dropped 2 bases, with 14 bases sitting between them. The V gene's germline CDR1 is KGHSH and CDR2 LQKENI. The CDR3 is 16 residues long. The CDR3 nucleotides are TGTGCCAGCTCACAACCACGTGGAGGGACTAATGAAAAACTGTTTTTT. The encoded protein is CASSQPRGGTNEKLFF. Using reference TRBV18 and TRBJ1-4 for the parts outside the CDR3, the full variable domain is NAGVMQNPRHLVRRRGQEARLRCSPMKGHSHVYWYRQLPEEGLKFMVYLQKENIIDESGMPKERFSAEFPKEGPSILRIQQVVRGDSAAYFCASSQPRGGTNEKLFFGSGTQLSVL.

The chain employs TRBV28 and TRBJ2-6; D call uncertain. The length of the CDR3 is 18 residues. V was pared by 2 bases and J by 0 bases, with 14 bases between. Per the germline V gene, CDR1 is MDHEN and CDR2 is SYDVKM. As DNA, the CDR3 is TGTGCCAGCAGTTTAGCCCGATTCGGCGTCTCTGGGGCCAACGTCCTGACTTTC. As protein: CASSLARFGVSGANVLTF. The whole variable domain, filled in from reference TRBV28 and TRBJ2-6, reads DVKVTQSSRYLVKRTGEKVFLECVQDMDHENMFWYRQDPGLGLRLIYFSYDVKMKEKGDIPEGYSVSREKKERFSLILESASTNQTSMYLCASSLARFGVSGANVLTFGAGSRLTVL.